This T cell receptor (beta chain) was sequenced for a study of blood T cell repertoires in COVID-19. For the study at large: The United States, Italy and Spain were the sources of the acute and convalescent COVID-19 samples.

In the authors' methods: By means of reference gene primer amplification, nucleated cell counts were estimated. Sequencing used immunoSEQ multiplex PCR; TCRdb keeps in-frame clones, though not all of them. V and J calls and clone size follow that table, whereas D and trimming were derived from the DNA. The table includes some 360,000 clones, about nine tenths detected once. The V gene end was trimmed by 4 bases and the J gene end by 2 bases; junction bases not matched to a gene: 2. Germline CDR1 and CDR2: SEHNR and FQNEAQ (reference sequence). The CDR3 loop spans 13 amino acids. The specimen sequenced was PBMCs or T cells enriched from blood (not recorded which). The chain combines TRBV7-9 with TRBJ2-7; 7 bases map to TRBD2. This clonotype was sampled from a woman in her thirties who had been exposed to COVID-19. The CDR3 reads CASSSLAAYEQYF. The CDR3 DNA sequence: TGTGCCAGCAGCTCGCTAGCGGCCTACGAGCAGTACTTC. The complete variable domain, with remaining parts taken from reference TRBV7-9 and TRBJ2-7, reads DTGVSQNPRHKITKRGQNVTFRCDPISEHNRLYWYRQTLGQGPEFLTYFQNEAQLEKSRLLSDRFSAERPKGSFSTLEIQRTEQGDSAMYLCASSSLAAYEQYFGPGTRLTVT.